This T cell receptor (beta chain) was sequenced during a study of naive and memory T cell subsets. Points on this clonotype: Its target is not known.

The trim removed 7 bases at V and 10 bases at J, leaving 6 bases unmatched. The CDR3 is 12 amino acids. From germline, CDR1 is SQVTM and CDR2 ANQGSEA. CMV status came from CD4+ IFNgamma after overnight CMV lysate stimulation. Study results and caveats: The power law exponent of TCR abundance differed between naive and memory cells. Naive repertoires, especially CD8, held a few larger clonotypes, possibly memory cells re-expressing CD45RA. Over 90% of naive TCR sequences appeared only once after error correction, unlike memory subsets.

The beta constant-region primer was an equimolar mix of two oligonucleotides covering TRBC1 and TRBC2. Four rounds of PCR amplified the ligated cDNA using nested alpha and beta constant-region primers plus SP2. The cDNA 3' end received a ligated single-stranded oligonucleotide carrying the SP2 primer and a 12-nucleotide UMI. Each CDR3 protein is one row after TCRdb ran MiXCR on the UMI-ligation and nested PCR reads. The sample lists 150,000 or so distinct CDR3 sequences, over 20% occurring once. The chain is built from TRBV29-1 and TRBJ2-1, with 11 bases lining up with TRBD1. The source of this sequence is a human donor in good health. Sequenced: naive CD4+ T cells from blood. CDR3 nucleotides: TGCAGCGCGGACAGGGGGCTTTACGAGCAGTTCTTC. Translating it yields CSADRGLYEQFF.